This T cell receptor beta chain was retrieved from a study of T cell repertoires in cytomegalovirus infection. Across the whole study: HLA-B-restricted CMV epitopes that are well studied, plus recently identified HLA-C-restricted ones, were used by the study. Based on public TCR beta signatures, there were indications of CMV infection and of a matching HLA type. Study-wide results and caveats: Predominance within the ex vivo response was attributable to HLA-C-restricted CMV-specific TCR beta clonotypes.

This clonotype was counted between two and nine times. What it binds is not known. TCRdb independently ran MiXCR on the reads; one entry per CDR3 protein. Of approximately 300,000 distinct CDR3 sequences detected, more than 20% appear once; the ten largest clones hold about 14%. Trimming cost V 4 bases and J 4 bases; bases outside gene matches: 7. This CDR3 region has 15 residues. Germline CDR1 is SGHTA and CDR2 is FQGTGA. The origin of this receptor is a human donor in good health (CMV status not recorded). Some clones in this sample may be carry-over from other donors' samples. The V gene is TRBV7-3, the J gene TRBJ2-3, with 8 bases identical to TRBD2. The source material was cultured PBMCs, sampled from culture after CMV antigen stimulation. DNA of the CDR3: TGTGCCAGCAGCTCGACCGGGACTAGTTCAGATACGCAGTATTTT. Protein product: CASSSTGTSSDTQYF.